The 27 T cell receptor beta chains presented below share a single source sample, sequenced in a study of CD8+CD57+ T cells in acquired aplastic anemia. Sequenced patients had shown CD8+CD57+ cell expansion by flow cytometry. The template used for profiling TCR beta VDJ and CDR3 was genomic DNA. TCRdb reprocessed the reads via MiXCR and lists one record per CDR3 protein. Among around 210,000 distinct CDR3 sequences listed, 65% were seen once. The sample comprised sorted CD4+, CD8+, or CD8+CD57+ T cells (not recorded which) from PBMCs. The receptors originated from a human donor with aplastic anemia.

The V gene is TRBV9, the J gene TRBJ1-6; D unclear. Deletions cut 5 bases from V and 7 bases from J, with 7 bases between. The CDR3 has 12 amino acids. Germline V gene lookup returns CDR1 SGDLS and CDR2 YYNGEE. The CDR3 loop reads CASRNGNSPLHF. The CDR3 DNA reads as TGTGCCAGCAGGAATGGGAATTCACCCCTCCACTTT.

At least ten counts were recorded for this clonotype. The V call is TRBV10-3, the J call TRBJ1-6; TRBD1 is a possible D gene (5 bases). CDR1 ENHRY and CDR2 SYGVKD come from the germline V gene. The CDR3 is made up of 14 amino acids. V lost 6 bases and J 4 bases, leaving 10 bases between the germline ends. Written as DNA, the CDR3 is TGTGCCATCAGCGACAGCGATTATAATTCACCCCTCCACTTT. It is translated as CAISDSDYNSPLHF.

The rearrangement joins TRBV6-5 to TRBJ2-5; D is possibly TRBD1 (7 bases). CDR3 size: 15 residues. Germline V gene data show CDR1 as MNHEY and CDR2 as SVGAGI. Trimming removed 0 bases from V and 5 bases from J, with 13 bases in between. Here the CDR3 reads CASSYSMTGRETQYF. CDR3 bases: TGTGCCAGCAGTTACTCCATGACAGGGAGGGAGACCCAGTACTTC.

This chain joins TRBV7-9 and TRBJ2-2; D possibly corresponds to TRBD1 (5 bases). The V end was cut by 2 bases, the J end by 1 base, with 5 bases between. CDR1 SEHNR and CDR2 FQNEAQ come from the germline V gene (reference sequence). The CDR3 loop spans 14 amino acids. The CDR3 nucleotides read TGTGCCAGCAGCTTAAGGGGGAACACCGGGGAGCTGTTTTTT. It is translated as CASSLRGNTGELFF.

The chain couples TRBV19 to TRBJ2-7; 7 nucleotides agree with TRBD1. J lost 3 bases, V lost 5 bases, and 4 bases had no gene match. Germline CDR1 LNHDA, CDR2 SQIVND (reference sequence). CDR3 size: 13 residues. The CDR3 loop is CASSERGHYEQYF. For the CDR3, the DNA is TGTGCCAGTAGTGAAAGGGGGCACTACGAGCAGTACTTC.

The genes are TRBV19 and TRBJ1-1, with 9 bases identical to TRBD1. The CDR3 spans 15 residues. The V and J ends lost 6 bases and 4 bases, in that order; junction bases with no gene match: 9. Germline assignment: CDR1 LNHDA and CDR2 SQIVND (reference sequence). CDR3 DNA sequence: TGTGCCAGTAGGAACCCCGGGACAGGGACCACTGAAGCTTTCTTT. Protein sequence: CASRNPGTGTTEAFF.

The CDR3 loop is CASSLTVPEAFF. For the CDR3, the DNA is TGTGCCAGCAGTTTGACTGTACCTGAAGCTTTCTTT. The J gene is TRBJ1-1, the V gene TRBV7-9; D is unclear. V was pared by 6 bases and J by 6 bases, with 11 bases between. CDR1 is SEHNR and CDR2 is FQNEAQ in the germline V gene (reference sequence). This CDR3 has 12 amino acids.

A word on this clonotype: A read error may produce the germline difference seen at one junction end. As DNA, the CDR3 is TGCGCCAGCAGCCAAGACGGAACCGCTGAGTTCTTC. Translation: CASSQDGTAEFF. This chain connects TRBV4-3 to TRBJ1-2; no clear D. Germline V gene lookup returns CDR1 LGHNA and CDR2 YSLEER. The CDR3 has 12 residues.

The count of this clonotype is one. This chain uses TRBV20-1 with TRBJ2-1; TRBD2 matches 8 bases. The V and J ends lost 0 bases and 3 bases, in that order; junction bases with no gene match: 4. This CDR3 spans 15 amino acids. Per germline, CDR1 DFQATT and CDR2 SNEGSKA (reference sequence). This chain's CDR3 is CSAREAGDLYNEQFF. The CDR3 nucleotides read TGCAGTGCTAGAGAAGCGGGAGACCTCTACAATGAGCAGTTCTTC.

CDR3 nucleotide sequence: TGTGCCAGCAGTGTCCCGGCCACAGATACGCAGTATTTT. It translates to CASSVPATDTQYF. The chain employs TRBV2 and TRBJ2-3; D is undetermined. Germline-derived CDR1 and CDR2 are SNHLY and FYNNEI. There are 13 residues in the CDR3. Between the trimmed V and J ends, which lost 4 bases and 2 bases, there was a span of 7 bases. Together with reference TRBV2 and TRBJ2-3, the CDR3 gives the full variable domain: EPEVTQTPSHQVTQMGQEVILRCVPISNHLYFYWYRQILGQKVEFLVSFYNNEISEKSEIFDDQFSVERPDGSNFTLKIRSTKLEDSAMYFCASSVPATDTQYFGPGTRLTVL.

This clonotype was detected only a few times. The rearrangement uses TRBV10-3 and TRBJ1-6; D might be TRBD1 (5 bases). V was cut by 6 bases and J by 10 bases, with 13 bases left in between. There are 13 residues in the CDR3. The germline V gene has CDR1 ENHRY and CDR2 SYGVKD. As DNA, the CDR3 is TGTGCCATCAGCCCAGGGATTGGGTCACCCCTCCACTTT. As protein: CAISPGIGSPLHF.

This clonotype has only a few counts. This sequence joins TRBV7-3 and TRBJ2-3; TRBD1 agrees at 8 bases. The length of the CDR3 is 15 residues. V was clipped by 5 bases and J by 0 bases; unmatched bases: 4. The germline gives CDR1 SGHTA, CDR2 FQGTGA. CDR3 in amino acids: CASSQGQASTDTQYF. The CDR3 coding sequence is TGTGCCAGCAGCCAGGGACAGGCTAGCACAGATACGCAGTATTTT.

This chain joins TRBV20-1 and TRBJ2-7; 7 nucleotides line up with TRBD2. CDR1 is DFQATT and CDR2 is SNEGSKA in the germline V gene (reference sequence). The CDR3 sequence is 14 residues long. Trimming at V came to 2 bases and at J to 2 bases, leaving 6 bases not matched to a gene. The CDR3 here is CSARMPSGPYEQYF. The CDR3 region has the DNA TGCAGTGCTAGAATGCCTAGCGGACCCTACGAGCAGTACTTC.

The CDR3 DNA sequence: TGTGCCAGCAGCCCGACAGGCTCTGGGGCCAACGTCCTGACTTTC. It yields the protein CASSPTGSGANVLTF. The V call is TRBV2, the J call TRBJ2-6, with a tentative D call TRBD1 (6 bases). Germline assignment: CDR1 SNHLY and CDR2 FYNNEI. Deletions cut 6 bases from V and 0 bases from J, with 9 bases between. This CDR3 has 15 amino acids.

The chain joins TRBV14 to TRBJ1-4; D ambiguous. The CDR3 runs to 14 residues. CDR1 SGHDN and CDR2 FVKESK come from the germline V gene. Trimming stripped 4 bases from V and 7 bases from J, with 13 bases between. CDR3 protein: CASSLGGGSEKLFF. CDR3 in DNA: TGTGCCAGCAGCCTAGGAGGAGGGAGTGAAAAACTGTTTTTT.

The chain is built from TRBV2 and TRBJ2-3; D unclear. CDR3 size: 12 residues. The V end lost 4 bases, the J end lost 7 bases, and 9 bases lay between the germline ends. Germline assignment: CDR1 SNHLY and CDR2 FYNNEI. DNA for the CDR3: TGTGCCAGCAGTGCGGATTCGAATACGCAGTATTTT. It codes for CASSADSNTQYF.

This chain uses TRBV4-1 with TRBJ2-3; D is undetermined. The germline CDR1 and CDR2 sequences are MGHRA and YSYEKL. The CDR3 runs 14 residues. V lost 1 base to trimming and J lost 1 base, with 6 bases between them. CDR3 sequence reads: CASSQGAGTDTQYF. DNA for the CDR3: TGCGCCAGCAGCCAAGGGGCAGGCACAGATACGCAGTATTTT.

V is TRBV10-3 and J is TRBJ1-4; tentatively, D is TRBD1 (5 bases). Trimming cost V 3 bases and J 0 bases, with 11 bases left between them. Germline V CDR1 and CDR2: ENHRY, SYGVKD. The CDR3 is 16 amino acids. The chain's CDR3 is CAISEGVDATNEKLFF. In nucleotides, the CDR3 is TGTGCCATCAGTGAAGGGGTGGACGCAACTAATGAAAAACTGTTTTTT.

Comments on this clonotype: At one end the junction does not follow the germline gene, possibly because of a read error. The chain recombines TRBV7-2 with TRBJ1-2; no reliable D call. Germline values: CDR1 SGHTA, CDR2 FQGNSA. This CDR3 is 16 amino acids long. The CDR3 DNA follows: TGTGCCAGCACCTTATCTCCCATACGGGGAGACTATGGCTACACCTTC. It yields the protein CASTLSPIRGDYGYTF.

With regard to this clonotype: Lacking the conserved final phenylalanine or tryptophan, this CDR3 likely reflects a read error. The DNA is omitted, as the CDR3 cannot be located on it reliably, and the CDR3 follows TCRdb's listing. The chain has TRBV19 and TRBJ2-7; whether TRBD1, the table's D call, matches the DNA was not checked. The CDR3 adds up to 10 amino acids, both ends counted. Germline loops: CDR1 LNHDA, CDR2 SQIVND (reference sequence). CDR3 amino acids: CASSIRDRGR.

V gene TRBV15 combines with J gene TRBJ2-5; D possibly matches TRBD1 or TRBD2 (5 bases each). Trimming shortened V by 3 bases and J by 5 bases, and 16 bases separated the two germline ends. CDR1 is LNHNV, CDR2 YYDKDF, per germline (reference sequence). The length of the CDR3 is 15 residues. In DNA form, the CDR3 reads TGTGCCACCAGCAGCTTAGGGACCGCATGGGAGACCCAGTACTTC. Translating gives CATSSLGTAWETQYF.

The J gene is TRBJ2-5, the V gene TRBV19; TRBD2 matches at 10 bases. There are 14 residues in the CDR3. CDR1 is LNHDA and CDR2 is SQIVND in the germline V gene (reference sequence). The V segment lost 3 bases and the J segment 4 bases; nucleotides outside the gene matches: 2. The CDR3 reads CASSMASGGETQYF. The CDR3 DNA follows: TGTGCCAGTAGTATGGCTAGCGGGGGAGAGACCCAGTACTTC.

About this clonotype itself: The missing conserved phenylalanine or tryptophan at the end of this CDR3 makes a read error likely. V usage is TRBV15 and J usage is TRBJ2-1; D not certain. The CDR3 spans 14 residues. The germline V gene has CDR1 LNHNV and CDR2 YYDKDF (reference sequence). The V end was cut by 0 bases, the J end by 9 bases, with 12 bases between. The DNA for the CDR3 is TGTGCCACCAGCAGAGATAACGGTTTTACTGAGCAGTTCTAC. Protein sequence: CATSRDNGFTEQFY.

V usage is TRBV3-1 and J usage is TRBJ1-2; D unclear. The V gene lost 1 base and the J gene lost 5 bases, with 11 bases spanning the gap. The CDR3 totals 14 residues. Per germline, CDR1 LGHDT and CDR2 YNNKEL (reference sequence). CDR3 amino acids: CASSQGMGSYGYTF. DNA of the CDR3: TGTGCCAGCAGCCAAGGTATGGGGAGTTATGGCTACACCTTC.

The chain employs TRBV5-4 and TRBJ1-2; D is possibly TRBD1 (6 bases). The germline gives CDR1 SGHNT, CDR2 YYREEE (reference sequence). Deletions cut 2 bases from V and 4 bases from J, with 18 bases between. The CDR3 is made up of 16 amino acids. CDR3 region: CASSLQGFGPSYGYTF. As DNA, the CDR3 is TGTGCCAGCAGCTTACAGGGCTTCGGTCCCTCCTATGGCTACACCTTC.

V usage is TRBV5-5 and J usage is TRBJ2-2; 10 nucleotides line up with TRBD2. Trimming cost V 4 bases and J 8 bases; bases outside gene matches: 8. Germline CDR1 and CDR2: SGHKS and YYEKEE (reference sequence). The CDR3 sequence is 15 residues long. DNA for the CDR3: TGTGCCAGCAGCCAAGATGTGACTAGCGGGGGGGAGCTGTTTTTT. This encodes CASSQDVTSGGELFF.

Only a few counts were recorded for this clonotype. At one end the junction does not follow the germline gene, possibly because of a read error. The rearrangement joins TRBV5-1 to TRBJ2-7; D possibly corresponds to TRBD2 (5 bases). CDR3 length: 12 residues. The germline V gene encodes CDR1 SGHRS and CDR2 YFSETQ. The CDR3 sequence: CASSSEGDEQYF. Here the CDR3 DNA reads TGTGCCAGCAGCTCTGAGGGAGACGAGCAGTACTTC.